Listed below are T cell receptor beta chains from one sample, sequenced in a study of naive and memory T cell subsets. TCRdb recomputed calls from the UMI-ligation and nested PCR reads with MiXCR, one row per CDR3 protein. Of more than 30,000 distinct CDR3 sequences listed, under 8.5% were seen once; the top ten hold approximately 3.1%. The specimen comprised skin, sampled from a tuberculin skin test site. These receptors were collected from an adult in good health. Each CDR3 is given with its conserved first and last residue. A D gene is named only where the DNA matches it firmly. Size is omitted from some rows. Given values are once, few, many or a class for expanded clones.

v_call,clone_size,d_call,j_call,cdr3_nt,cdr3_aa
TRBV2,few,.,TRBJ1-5,TGTGCCAGCAGTGAGCCAGGGGTTGCTCAGCCCCAGCATTTT,CASSEPGVAQPQHF
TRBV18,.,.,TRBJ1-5,TGTGCCAGCTCACCACCGACTGGCAATCAGCCCCAGCATTTT,CASSPPTGNQPQHF
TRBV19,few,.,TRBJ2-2,TGTGCCAGTAGTCTCAAATTGGCGAACACCGGGGAGCTGTTTTTT,CASSLKLANTGELFF
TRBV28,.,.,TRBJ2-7,TGTGCCAGCAGAGGGGGGAGCGTTTGTCCTCGGGAGCAGTACTTC,CASRGGSVCPREQYF
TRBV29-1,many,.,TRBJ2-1,TGCAGCGTTGAACAGGGGTTCGGCGACAATGAGCAGTTCTTC,CSVEQGFGDNEQFF
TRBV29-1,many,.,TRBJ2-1,TGCAGCGCCGAGGGACCGCTGGCCCTCGGTGAGCAGTTCTTC,CSAEGPLALGEQFF
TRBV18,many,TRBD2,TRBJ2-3,TGTGCCAGCTCATCGGTCGGACTAGCGGGCACAGATACGCAGTATTTT,CASSSVGLAGTDTQYF
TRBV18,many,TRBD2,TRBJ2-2,TGTGCCAGCTCACCTAAACTAGCGGTGACCTCGAACACCGGGGAGCTGTTTTTT,CASSPKLAVTSNTGELFF
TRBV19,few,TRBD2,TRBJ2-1,TGTGCCAGTAGTATGGCAGCGGGGGGGCGTAATGAGCAGTTCTTC,CASSMAAGGRNEQFF
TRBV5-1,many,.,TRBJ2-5,TGCGCCAGCAAAGGGATAGACCAAGAGACCCAGTACTTC,CASKGIDQETQYF
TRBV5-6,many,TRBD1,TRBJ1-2,TGTGCCAGCAGCGGGGGGACAGGGGCCGCCATTATTAGCTACACCTTC,CASSGGTGAAIISYTF
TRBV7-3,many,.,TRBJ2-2,TGTGCCAGCAGCTTCCAGGGGCGCGCGGAGGACACCGGGGAGCTGTTTTTT,CASSFQGRAEDTGELFF